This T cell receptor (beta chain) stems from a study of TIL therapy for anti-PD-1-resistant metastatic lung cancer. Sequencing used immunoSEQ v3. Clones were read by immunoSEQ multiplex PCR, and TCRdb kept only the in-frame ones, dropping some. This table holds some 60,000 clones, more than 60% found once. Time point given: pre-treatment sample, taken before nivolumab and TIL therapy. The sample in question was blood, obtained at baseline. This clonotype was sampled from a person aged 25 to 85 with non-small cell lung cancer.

The CDR3 nucleotides are TGTGCCAGAAATGAGGGCAGGACCACTGAAGCTTTCTTT. Translation: CARNEGRTTEAFF. The chain joins TRBV2 to TRBJ1-1, with no clear D. The V gene lost 9 bases and the J gene lost 4 bases, with 15 bases spanning the gap. Germline V gene data show CDR1 as SNHLY and CDR2 as FYNNEI. This CDR3 is built from 13 residues.